The present TCR beta chain was sequenced within a study of T cells in Graves' hyperthyroidism and ophthalmopathy. Study as a whole: Peripheral blood samples were taken at initial diagnosis, prior to any treatment.

V lost 0 bases and J lost 3, with 12 bases in between. This CDR3 is built from 16 residues. CDR1 LGHNA and CDR2 YNFKEQ come from the germline V gene. Study-level points and caveats: A 13 V-J signature model discriminated ophthalmopathy versus stable hyperthyroidism. Blood shared most expanded thyroid clonotypes above 0.001.

Amplified TCR beta CDR3 regions derived from RNA transcripts. Researchers ran a first-round RT-PCR on the TCR CDR3 using the HTBI primer set. From the multiplex PCR reads, TCRdb called clonotypes with MiXCR, one entry per CDR3 protein. This sample has 600,000 or so distinct CDR3 sequences, with 15% to 20% found just once. Only a few counts were recorded for this clonotype. The antigen is unknown. The chain joins TRBV4-2 to TRBJ2-1; tentative D call: TRBD2 (5 bases). The sample was blood. This TCR was sampled from a woman in her thirties with Graves' hyperthyroidism. CDR3 sequence reads: CASSQERENYYNEQFF. The DNA of the CDR3 is TGTGCCAGCAGCCAAGAACGGGAAAACTACTACAATGAGCAGTTCTTC.